The clone carrying this T cell receptor beta chain has more than one count but fewer than ten. TCRdb re-derived calls from the 5' RACE reads in MiXCR, one entry per CDR3 protein. The sample lists 700,000 or so distinct CDR3 sequences, around 8.3% occurring once. This entry belongs to a study of identical twins. This sample was shared with a second study, whose subject was yellow fever vaccine responses in identical twins.

Specimen: PBMCs. This clonotype originated in a woman aged 18 to 35 in good health.

The CDR3 DNA follows: TGCGCCAGCAGCTTAAGCGGGGAGAGCAATGAGCAGTTCTTC. As protein: CASSLSGESNEQFF. The chain uses TRBV5-1 and TRBJ2-1, with 7 bases that match TRBD2. CDR1 is SGHRS and CDR2 is YFSETQ in the germline V gene. The CDR3 sequence is 14 residues long. The V gene end was trimmed by 2 bases and the J gene end by 6 bases; junction bases not matched to a gene: 5.